This T cell receptor beta chain was identified during a study of blood T cell repertoires in COVID-19. Looking at the study overall: The United States, Italy and Spain were the sources of the acute and convalescent COVID-19 samples. The analysed material was cDNA or gDNA that came from T cells, B-cell-depleted T cells, or PBMCs.

Per the germline V gene, CDR1 is KGHDR and CDR2 is SFDVKD. The length of the CDR3 is 12 residues. Between the trimmed V and J ends, which lost 7 bases and 2 bases, there was a span of 6 bases. The assay was immunoSEQ multiplex PCR, and TCRdb's table has in-frame clones only and misses some. The sample comprises under 300,000 clones, about 85% of which are singletons, and about 14% rests with the top ten. What was sequenced was peripheral blood. The receptor was derived from a human donor in a cohort sampled during active COVID-19. The chain uses TRBV24-1 and TRBJ2-3; D is unclear. CDR3 nucleotide sequence: TGTGCCACCAGGGGCAACACAGATACGCAGTATTTT. Its translation is CATRGNTDTQYF.